The clone carrying this TCR beta chain was counted only a few times. Its antigen remains unidentified. V lost 2 bases and J 1 base, leaving 11 bases between the germline ends. CDR1 is MNHNY and CDR2 is SVGAGI in the germline V gene (reference sequence). The length of the CDR3 is 15 residues. The sample is drawn from a study of T cell repertoires in cytomegalovirus infection. About the research overall: Public TCR beta signatures marked donors with CMV infection and the matching HLA.

TCRdb itself ran the reads through MiXCR, one entry per CDR3 protein. The sample lists roughly 990,000 distinct CDR3 sequences, around 32% occurring once. The rearrangement joins TRBV6-6 to TRBJ1-1; possible D gene TRBD1, 5 bases. This material consisted of cultured CD8+ T cells from PBMCs, taken from culture after CMV antigen stimulation. The clonotype was recovered from a human donor in good health (CMV status not recorded). Some clones in this sample may be carry-over from other donors' samples. The CDR3 DNA sequence: TGTGCCAGCAGTTACCTCGGTGGGGCGAACACTGAAGCTTTCTTT. This gives the protein CASSYLGGANTEAFF.